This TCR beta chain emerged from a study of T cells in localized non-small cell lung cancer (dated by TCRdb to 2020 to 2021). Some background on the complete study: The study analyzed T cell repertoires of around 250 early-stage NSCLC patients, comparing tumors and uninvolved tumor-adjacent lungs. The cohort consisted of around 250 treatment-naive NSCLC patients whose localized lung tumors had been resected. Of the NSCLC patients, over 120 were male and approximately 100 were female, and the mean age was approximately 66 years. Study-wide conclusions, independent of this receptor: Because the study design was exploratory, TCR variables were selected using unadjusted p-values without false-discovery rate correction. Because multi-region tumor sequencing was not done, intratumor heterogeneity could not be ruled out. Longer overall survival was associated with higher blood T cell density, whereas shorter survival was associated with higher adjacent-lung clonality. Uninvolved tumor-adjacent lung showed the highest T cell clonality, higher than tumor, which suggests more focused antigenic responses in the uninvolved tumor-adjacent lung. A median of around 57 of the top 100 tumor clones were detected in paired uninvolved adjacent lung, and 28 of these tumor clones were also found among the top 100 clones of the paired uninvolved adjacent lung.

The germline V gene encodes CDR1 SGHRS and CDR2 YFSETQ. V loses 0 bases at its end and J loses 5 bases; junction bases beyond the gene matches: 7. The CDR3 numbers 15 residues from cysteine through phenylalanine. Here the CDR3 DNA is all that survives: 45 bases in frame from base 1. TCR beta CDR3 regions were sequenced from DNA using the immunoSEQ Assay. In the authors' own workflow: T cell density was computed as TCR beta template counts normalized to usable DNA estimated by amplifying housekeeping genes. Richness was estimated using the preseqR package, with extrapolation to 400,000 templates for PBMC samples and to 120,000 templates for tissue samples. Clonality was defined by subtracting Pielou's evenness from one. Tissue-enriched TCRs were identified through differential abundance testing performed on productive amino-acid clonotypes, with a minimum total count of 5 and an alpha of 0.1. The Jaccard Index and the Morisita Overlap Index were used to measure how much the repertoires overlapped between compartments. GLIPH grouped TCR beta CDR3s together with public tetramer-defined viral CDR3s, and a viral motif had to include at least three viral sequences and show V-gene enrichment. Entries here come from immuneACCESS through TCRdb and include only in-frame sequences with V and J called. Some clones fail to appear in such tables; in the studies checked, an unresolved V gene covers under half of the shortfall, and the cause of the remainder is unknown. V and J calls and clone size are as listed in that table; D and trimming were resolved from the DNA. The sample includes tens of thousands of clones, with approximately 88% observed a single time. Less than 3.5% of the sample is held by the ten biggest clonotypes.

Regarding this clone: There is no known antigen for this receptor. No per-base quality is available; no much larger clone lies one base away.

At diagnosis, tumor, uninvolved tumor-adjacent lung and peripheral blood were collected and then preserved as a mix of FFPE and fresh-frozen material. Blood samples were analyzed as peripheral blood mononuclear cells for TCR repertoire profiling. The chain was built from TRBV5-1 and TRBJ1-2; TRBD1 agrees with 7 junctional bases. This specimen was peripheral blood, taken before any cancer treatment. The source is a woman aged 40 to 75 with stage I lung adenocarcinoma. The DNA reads TGCGCCAGCAGCTTGGGAGGGACAGATAATTATGGCTACACCTTC. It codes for CASSLGGTDNYGYTF.